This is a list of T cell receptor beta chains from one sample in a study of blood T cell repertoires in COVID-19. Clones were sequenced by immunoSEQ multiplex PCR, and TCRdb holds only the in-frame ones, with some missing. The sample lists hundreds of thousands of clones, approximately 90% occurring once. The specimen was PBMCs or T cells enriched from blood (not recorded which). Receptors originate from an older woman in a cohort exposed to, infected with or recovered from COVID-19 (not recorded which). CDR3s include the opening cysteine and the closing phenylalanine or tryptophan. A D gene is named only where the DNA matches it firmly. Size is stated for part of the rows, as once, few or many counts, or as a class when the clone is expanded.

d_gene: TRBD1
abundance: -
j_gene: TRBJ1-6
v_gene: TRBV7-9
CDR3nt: TGTGCCAGCAGCTTCGCGGGACAGGGAGGTTCACCCCTCCACTTT
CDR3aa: CASSFAGQGGSPLHF

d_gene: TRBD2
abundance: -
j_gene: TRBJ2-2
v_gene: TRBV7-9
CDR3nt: TGTGCCAGTTCGACTAGCGGGAACACCGGGGAGCTGTTTTTT
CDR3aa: CASSTSGNTGELFF

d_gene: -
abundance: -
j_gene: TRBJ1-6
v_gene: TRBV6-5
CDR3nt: TGTGCCACCGCCGGGGGAGGGGGATTTGATTCACCCCTCCACTTT
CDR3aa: CATAGGGGFDSPLHF

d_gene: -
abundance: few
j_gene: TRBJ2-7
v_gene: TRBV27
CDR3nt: TGTGCCAGCAGGACCACGGGGAACGAGCAGTACTTC
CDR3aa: CASRTTGNEQYF

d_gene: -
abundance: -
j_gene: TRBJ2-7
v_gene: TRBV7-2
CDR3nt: TGTGCCAGCAGCTCGGACTATGAGAGCTCCTACGAGCAGTACTTC
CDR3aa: CASSSDYESSYEQYF

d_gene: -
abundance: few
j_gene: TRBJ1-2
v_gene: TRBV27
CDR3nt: TGTGCCAGCAGTCTCTTTAGGGAGAACTATGGCTACACCTTC
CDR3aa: CASSLFRENYGYTF

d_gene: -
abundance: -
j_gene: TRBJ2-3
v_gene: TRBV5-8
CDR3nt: TGTGCCAGCAGCCCAGGGTATGGAGGCACAGATACGCAGTATTTT
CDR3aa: CASSPGYGGTDTQYF

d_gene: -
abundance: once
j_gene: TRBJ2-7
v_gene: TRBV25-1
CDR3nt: TGTGCCAGCTGGAGGGGACAGATATCCTACGAGCAGTACTTC
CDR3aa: CASWRGQISYEQYF

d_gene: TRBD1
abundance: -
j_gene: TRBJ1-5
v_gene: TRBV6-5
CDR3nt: TGTGCCTCTGGGACAGGGACAAGCAATCAGCCCCAGCATTTT
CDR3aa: CASGTGTSNQPQHF

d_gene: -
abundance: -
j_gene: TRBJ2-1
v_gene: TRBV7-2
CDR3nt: TGTGCCAGCAGCTTAGACTCCCCGAGGTACAATGAGCAGTTCTTC
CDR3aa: CASSLDSPRYNEQFF

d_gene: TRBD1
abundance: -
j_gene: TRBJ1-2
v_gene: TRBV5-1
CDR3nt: TGCGCCAGCAGCTTGGGCTGGGCAGGGGGCACGGGTGGCTACACCTTC
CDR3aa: CASSLGWAGGTGGYTF

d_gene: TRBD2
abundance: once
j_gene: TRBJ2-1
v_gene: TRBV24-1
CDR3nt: TGTGCCACCAGTGCTCGACTAGCGGGAGCCTATGAGCAGTTCTTC
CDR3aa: CATSARLAGAYEQFF

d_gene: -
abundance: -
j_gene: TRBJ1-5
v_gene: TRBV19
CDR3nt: TGTGCCAGTAGGGGCGGCGCAGGGGTAAATCAGCCCCAGCATTTT
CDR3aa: CASRGGAGVNQPQHF

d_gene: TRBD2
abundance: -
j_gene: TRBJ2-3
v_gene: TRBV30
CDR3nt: TGTGCCTGGGCCGGTCTAGCGGCCACAGATACGCAGTATTTT
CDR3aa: CAWAGLAATDTQYF

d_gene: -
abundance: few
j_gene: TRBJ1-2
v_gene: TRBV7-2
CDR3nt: TGTGCCAGCAGCCAAACCCGCGGGTATGGCTACACCTTC
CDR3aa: CASSQTRGYGYTF

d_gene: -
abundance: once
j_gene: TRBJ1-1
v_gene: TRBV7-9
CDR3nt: TGTGCCAGCAGCTTAGCCCTAAACACTGAAGCTTTCTTT
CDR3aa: CASSLALNTEAFF

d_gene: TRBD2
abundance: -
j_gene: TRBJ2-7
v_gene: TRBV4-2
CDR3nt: TGTGCCAGCAGCCAAGAAACAGGAACTAGCGGTTCCCAAGCCTACGAGCAGTACTTC
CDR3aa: CASSQETGTSGSQAYEQYF

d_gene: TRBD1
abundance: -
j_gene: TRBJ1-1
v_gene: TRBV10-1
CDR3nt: TGCGCCAGCACCTCCGGGACAGGGAACACTGAAGCTTTCTTT
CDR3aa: CASTSGTGNTEAFF

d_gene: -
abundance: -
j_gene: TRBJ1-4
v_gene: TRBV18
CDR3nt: TGTGCCAGCTCACCACCGGCAGGGCAGAATGAAAAACTGTTTTTT
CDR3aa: CASSPPAGQNEKLFF

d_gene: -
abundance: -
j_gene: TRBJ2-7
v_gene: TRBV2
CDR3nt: TGTGCCAGCAGTGAAGGATTAGCGGAAGCGTACGAGCAGTACTTC
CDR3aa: CASSEGLAEAYEQYF

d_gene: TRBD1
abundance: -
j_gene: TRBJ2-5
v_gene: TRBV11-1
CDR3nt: TGTGCCAGCAGCTTCGGGACAGGGGTAGAGACCCAGTACTTC
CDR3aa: CASSFGTGVETQYF

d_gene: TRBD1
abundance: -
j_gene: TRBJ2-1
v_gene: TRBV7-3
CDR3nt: TGTGCCAGCAGCCCGGGTAGGGGGCGTAGAATCTCCTACAATGAGCAGTTCTTC
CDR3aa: CASSPGRGRRISYNEQFF

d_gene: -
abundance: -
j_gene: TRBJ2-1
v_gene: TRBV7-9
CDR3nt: TGTGCCAGCAGCTTTACTAGAAACTACAATGAGCAGTTCTTC
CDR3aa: CASSFTRNYNEQFF

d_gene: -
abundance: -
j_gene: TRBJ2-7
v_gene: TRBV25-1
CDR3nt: TGTGCCAGCAGAGGGGATTCCTACGAGCAGTACTTC
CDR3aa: CASRGDSYEQYF

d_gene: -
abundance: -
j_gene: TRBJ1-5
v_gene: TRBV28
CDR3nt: TGTGCCAGCAGTTTAGTTGGCAGCAATCAGCCCCAGCATTTT
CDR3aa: CASSLVGSNQPQHF

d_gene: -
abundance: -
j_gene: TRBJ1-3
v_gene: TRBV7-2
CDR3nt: TGTGCCAGCAGCTCGGTCTCTGGAAACACCATATATTTT
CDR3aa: CASSSVSGNTIYF

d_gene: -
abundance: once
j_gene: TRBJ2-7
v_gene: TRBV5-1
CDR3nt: TGCGCCAGCAGCTTGGGGACAGCTACGAGCTCCTACGAGCAGTACTTC
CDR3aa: CASSLGTATSSYEQYF

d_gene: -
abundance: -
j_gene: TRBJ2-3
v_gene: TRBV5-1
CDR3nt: TGCGCCAGCAGCTTGGCGGGGGGCAGGGATACGCAGTATTTT
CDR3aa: CASSLAGGRDTQYF

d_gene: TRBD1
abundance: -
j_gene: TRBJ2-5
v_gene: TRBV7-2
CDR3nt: TGTGCCAGCAGCTTACCATGGACAGGGGGAGAGACCCAGTACTTC
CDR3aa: CASSLPWTGGETQYF

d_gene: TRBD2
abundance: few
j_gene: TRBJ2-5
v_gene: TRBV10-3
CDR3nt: TGTGCCATCAGTGAGGGGACTAGCGATACGGAGACCCAGTACTTC
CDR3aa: CAISEGTSDTETQYF

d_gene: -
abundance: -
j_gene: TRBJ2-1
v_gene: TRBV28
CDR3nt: TGTGCCAGCAGTTTACGAGGCGAGCAGTTCTTC
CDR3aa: CASSLRGEQFF

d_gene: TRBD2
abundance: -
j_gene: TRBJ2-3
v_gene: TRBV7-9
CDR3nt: TGTGCCAGCAGCTTTAGCGGGAGGACAGATACGCAGTATTTT
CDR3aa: CASSFSGRTDTQYF

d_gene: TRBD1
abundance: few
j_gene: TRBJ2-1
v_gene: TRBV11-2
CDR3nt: TGTGCCAGCAGCTTCGACAGGGGTTCCTACAATGAGCAGTTCTTC
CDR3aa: CASSFDRGSYNEQFF

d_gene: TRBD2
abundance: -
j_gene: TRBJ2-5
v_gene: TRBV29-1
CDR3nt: TGCAGCGTGGGCGGACTAGCGGGACAAGAGACCCAGTACTTC
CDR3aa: CSVGGLAGQETQYF

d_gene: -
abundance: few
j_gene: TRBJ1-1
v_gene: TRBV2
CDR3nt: TGTGCCAGCGGGGGGAACGGGAGGTACACTGAAGCTTTCTTT
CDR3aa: CASGGNGRYTEAFF

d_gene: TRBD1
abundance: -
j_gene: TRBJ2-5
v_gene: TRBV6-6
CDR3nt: TGTGCCAGCAGTCCACAGGGGGAAGAGACCCAGTACTTC
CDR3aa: CASSPQGEETQYF

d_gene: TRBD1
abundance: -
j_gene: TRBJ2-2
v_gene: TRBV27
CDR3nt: TGTGCCAGCAGTCCAACCGGGACAGCCATACCCAGGAGGACCGGGGAGCTGTTTTTT
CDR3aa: CASSPTGTAIPRRTGELFF

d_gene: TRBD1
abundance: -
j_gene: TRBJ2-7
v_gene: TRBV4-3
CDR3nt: TGCGCCAGCAGCCAGGCCCGGGACAGGGTTTTGCGCGAGCAGTACTTC
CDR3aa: CASSQARDRVLREQYF

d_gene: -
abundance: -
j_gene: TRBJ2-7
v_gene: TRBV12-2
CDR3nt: TGTGCAAGTCGCTTAGAAGGGACTAGCGGGTTCTACGAGCAGTACTTC
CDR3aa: CASRLEGTSGFYEQYF

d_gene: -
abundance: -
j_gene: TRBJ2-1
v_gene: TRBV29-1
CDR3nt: TGCAGCGTTGGGTTTGGGGGGACCAGTTACAATGAGCAGTTCTTC
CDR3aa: CSVGFGGTSYNEQFF

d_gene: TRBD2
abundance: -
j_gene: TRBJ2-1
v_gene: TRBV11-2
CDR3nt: TGTGCCAGCAGCTCGCAGGCCCGCGGGAGGATCTACAATGAGCAGTTCTTC
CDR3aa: CASSSQARGRIYNEQFF

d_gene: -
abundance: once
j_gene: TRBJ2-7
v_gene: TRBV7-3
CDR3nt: TGTGCCAGCAGCTTAGGGCAGTTCGACGAGCAGTACTTC
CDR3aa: CASSLGQFDEQYF

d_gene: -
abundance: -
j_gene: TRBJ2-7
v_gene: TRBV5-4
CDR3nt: TGTGCCAGCAGCAACCGGAGCCAGGGACTCCGAACCTACGAGCAGTACTTC
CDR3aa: CASSNRSQGLRTYEQYF

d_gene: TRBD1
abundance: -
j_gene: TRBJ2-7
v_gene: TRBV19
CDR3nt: TGTGCCAGTAGTACCTACAGACAGGGAACCTACGAGCAGTACTTC
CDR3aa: CASSTYRQGTYEQYF

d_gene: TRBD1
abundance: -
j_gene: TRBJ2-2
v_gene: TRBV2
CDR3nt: TGTGCCAGCAGTGTTCAGGGGGCAGGCGGGGAGCTGTTTTTT
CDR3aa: CASSVQGAGGELFF

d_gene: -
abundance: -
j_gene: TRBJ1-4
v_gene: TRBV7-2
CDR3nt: TGTGCCAGCAGCATTACAGGGAGTGGAGAAAAACTGTTTTTT
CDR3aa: CASSITGSGEKLFF

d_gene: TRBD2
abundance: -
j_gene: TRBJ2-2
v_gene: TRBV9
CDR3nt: TGTGCCAGCAGCGCGAGCGGGAGTCGGAACACCGGGGAGCTGTTTTTT
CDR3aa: CASSASGSRNTGELFF

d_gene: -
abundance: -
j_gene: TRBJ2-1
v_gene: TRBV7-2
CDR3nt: TGTGCCAGCAGCTTATATGCGGCAGCGAACTATTACAATGAGCAGTTCTTC
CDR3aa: CASSLYAAANYYNEQFF

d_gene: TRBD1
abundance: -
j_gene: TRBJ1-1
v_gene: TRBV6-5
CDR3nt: TGTGCCAGCAGCCACAGTCGACAGGGTAACACTGAAGCTTTCTTT
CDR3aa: CASSHSRQGNTEAFF

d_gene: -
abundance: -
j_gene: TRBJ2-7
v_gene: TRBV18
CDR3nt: TGTGCCAGCTCATTCGGACTGATCGCCAGCTCCTACGAGCAGTACTTC
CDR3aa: CASSFGLIASSYEQYF

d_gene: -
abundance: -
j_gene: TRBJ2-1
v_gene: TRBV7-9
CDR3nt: TGTGCCAGCAGCTCAGTTGCAGGACGACTAGGGCACTACAATGAGCAGTTCTTC
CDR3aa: CASSSVAGRLGHYNEQFF

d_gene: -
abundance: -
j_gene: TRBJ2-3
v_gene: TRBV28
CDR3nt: TGTGCCAGCAGAAGACAGGATATCACAGATACGCAGTATTTT
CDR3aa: CASRRQDITDTQYF

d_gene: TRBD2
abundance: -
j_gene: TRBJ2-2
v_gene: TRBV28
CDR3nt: TGTGCCAGCCGAAAGCGGGAAACGGACACCGGGGAGCTGTTTTTT
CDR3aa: CASRKRETDTGELFF

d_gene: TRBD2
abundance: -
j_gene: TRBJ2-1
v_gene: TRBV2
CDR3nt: TGTGCCAGCAGTGAAACTAGCGGATACTACAATGAGCAGTTCTTC
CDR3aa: CASSETSGYYNEQFF

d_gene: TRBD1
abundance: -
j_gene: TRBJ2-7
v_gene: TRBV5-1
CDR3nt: TGCGCCAGCAGCCTTGACAGGGGTAGCTCCTACGAGCAGTACTTC
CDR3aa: CASSLDRGSSYEQYF

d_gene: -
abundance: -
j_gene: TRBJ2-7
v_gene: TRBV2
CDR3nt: TGTGCCAGCAGCTGGGATGAAACAGGGCGGCCCTACGAGCAGTACTTC
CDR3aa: CASSWDETGRPYEQYF

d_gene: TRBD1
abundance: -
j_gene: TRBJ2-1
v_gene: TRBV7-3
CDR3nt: TGTGCCAGCAGCCCGGACAGGGGCAATGAGCAGTTCTTC
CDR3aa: CASSPDRGNEQFF

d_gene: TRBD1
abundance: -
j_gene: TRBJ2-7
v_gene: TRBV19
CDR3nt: TGTGCCAGTAGTAACGTGGGACAGAGCTCCTACGAGCAGTACTTC
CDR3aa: CASSNVGQSSYEQYF

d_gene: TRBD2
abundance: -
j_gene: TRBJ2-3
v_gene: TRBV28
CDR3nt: TGTGCCAGCCAGACTAGCGGGAGGACAGATACGCAGTATTTT
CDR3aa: CASQTSGRTDTQYF

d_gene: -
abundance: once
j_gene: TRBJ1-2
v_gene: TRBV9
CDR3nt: TGTGCCAGCAGCGTAGGGCAGGGCGAGGAGGGCACCTTC
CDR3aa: CASSVGQGEEGTF